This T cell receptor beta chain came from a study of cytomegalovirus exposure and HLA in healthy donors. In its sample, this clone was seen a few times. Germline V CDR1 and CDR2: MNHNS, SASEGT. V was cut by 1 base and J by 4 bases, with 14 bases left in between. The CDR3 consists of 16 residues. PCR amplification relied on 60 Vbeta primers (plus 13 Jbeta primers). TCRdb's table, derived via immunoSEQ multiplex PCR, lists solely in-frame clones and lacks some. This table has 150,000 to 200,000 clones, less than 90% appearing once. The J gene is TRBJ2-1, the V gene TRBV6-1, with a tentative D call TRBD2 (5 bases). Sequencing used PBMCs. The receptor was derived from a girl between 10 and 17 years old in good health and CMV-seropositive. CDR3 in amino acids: CASSEVPGIRYNEQFF. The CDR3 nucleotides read TGTGCCAGCAGTGAAGTCCCGGGGATAAGATACAATGAGCAGTTCTTC.